These 5 T cell receptor beta chains came from one sample sequenced in a study of cytomegalovirus exposure and HLA in healthy donors (dated by TCRdb to the late 2010s). To prepare the library, the immunoSEQ multiplex PCR assay was applied. The multiplex PCR relied on a mix of 60 forward primers for TCR Vbeta segments and 13 reverse primers for TCR Jbeta segments. TCRdb re-hosts the immuneACCESS table, in-frame sequences only. Its copies lack some clones; in the studies checked, an unresolved V gene accounts for under half of them, and the cause for the rest is not known. The sample yields roughly 180,000 clones; about 82% were counted once. The top ten clonotypes cover less than 0.9% of the sample. Sequencing was performed on PBMCs. The receptor set was obtained from a female donor in good health and CMV-seronegative.

About this clone: Relative to the germline gene, one junction end is altered; a read error may explain this. The rearrangement links TRBV25-1 to TRBJ1-3; no firm D call. The CDR3 has 13 amino acids. Germline V gene sequence: CDR1 MGHDK, CDR2 SYGVNS. CDR3 sequence reads: CASSEYAPAGTHF. CDR3 in DNA: TGTGCCAGCAGTGAATATGCCCCGGCGGGTACGCATTTT.

The CDR3 sequence: CASSQEGRPGRNTIYF. CDR3 nucleotide sequence: TGTGCCAGCAGCCAAGAGGGCCGGCCAGGGAGGAACACCATATATTTT. The J gene is TRBJ1-3, the V gene TRBV14; a weak D match, TRBD1 (5 bases). This CDR3 is 16 amino acids long. The germline V gene encodes CDR1 SGHDN and CDR2 FVKESK. V was clipped by 0 bases and J by 7 bases, with 16 bases between them.

This clone turned up a few times. This chain links TRBV6-5 with TRBJ2-1, with 7 bases aligning to TRBD2. This CDR3 is built from 14 residues. With 1 base clipped from V and 7 bases from J, the junction kept 4 bases outside the gene matches. Looked up from germline, CDR1 is MNHEY and CDR2 is SVGAGI. The CDR3 nucleotides read TGTGCCAGCAGTTACTTACTAGCGAGGAATGAGCAGTTCTTC. It codes for CASSYLLARNEQFF.

The CDR3 sequence: CASSFTGPSGANVLTF. The CDR3 DNA is TGTGCCAGCAGCTTTACAGGGCCCTCTGGGGCCAACGTCCTGACTTTC. V gene TRBV5-6 combines with J gene TRBJ2-6; maybe TRBD1 (6 bases). Germline assignment: CDR1 SGHDT and CDR2 YYEEEE. Trimming took off 2 bases at V and 0 bases at J, with 9 bases between the two ends. The CDR3 runs to 16 residues. The whole variable domain, filled in from reference TRBV5-6 and TRBJ2-6, reads DAGVTQSPTHLIKTRGQQVTLRCSPKSGHDTVSWYQQALGQGPQFIFQYYEEEERQRGNFPDRFSGHQFPNYSSELNVNALLLGDSALYLCASSFTGPSGANVLTFGAGSRLTVL.

The genes are TRBV11-2 and TRBJ1-1, with 8 nucleotides matching TRBD1. This CDR3 is built from 13 residues. The junction had 4 bases not matched to a gene; V was cut back by 3 bases and J by 7 bases. Germline V CDR1 and CDR2: SGHAT, FQNNGV. The CDR3 DNA sequence: TGTGCCAGCAGCTTGGACAGGGAGCGTGAAGCTTTCTTT. Translation gives CASSLDREREAFF.